This T cell receptor (beta chain) was obtained from a study of shared clonotypes between healthy human individuals. A note on this clone: The target antigen is unknown.

Study outcomes and limitations: Inspection by rarefaction showed sorted-subset sequencing to be incomplete despite large depth. The donor pool, a small one, limited the genetic and exposure-history diversity represented. Relative to memory subsets, naive subsets generally showed larger estimated richness.

The CDR3 is 13 residues long. Per the germline V gene, CDR1 is SGHNT and CDR2 is YENEEA. The ends were cut back, 8 bases at V and 10 bases at J, with 18 bases in the middle. CD8 cells classed as naive were CD45RO-negative and positively selected for CCR7, excluding terminally differentiated effector memory CD45RA+ cells. Sequenced by immunoSEQ multiplex PCR; TCRdb stores in-frame clones only, minus some. Among over 750,000 clones, approximately 97% were seen once, and the ten largest hold around 0.25%. The specimen was naive CD8+ T cells sorted from blood. The sequence came from a man aged 30 to 45 in good health. The rearrangement joins TRBV11-3 to TRBJ2-1, with D perhaps assigned TRBD1 or TRBD2 (5 bases each). The DNA of the CDR3 is TGTGCCAGCTCTTGGGAGAGGGGCCCCGAGCAGTTCTTC. Residues: CASSWERGPEQFF.